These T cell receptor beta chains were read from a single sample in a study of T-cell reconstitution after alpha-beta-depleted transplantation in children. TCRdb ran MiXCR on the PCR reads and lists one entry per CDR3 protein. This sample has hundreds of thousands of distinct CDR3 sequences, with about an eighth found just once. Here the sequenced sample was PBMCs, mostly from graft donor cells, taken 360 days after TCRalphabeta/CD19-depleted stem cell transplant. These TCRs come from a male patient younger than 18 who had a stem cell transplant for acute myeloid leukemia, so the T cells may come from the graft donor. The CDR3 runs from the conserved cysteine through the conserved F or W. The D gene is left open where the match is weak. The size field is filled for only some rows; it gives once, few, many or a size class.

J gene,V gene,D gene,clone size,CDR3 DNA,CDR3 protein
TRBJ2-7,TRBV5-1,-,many,TGTGCCAGCAGCCTTGATCGCCTCTACGAGCAGTACTTC,CASSLDRLYEQYF
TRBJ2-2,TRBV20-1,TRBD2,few,TGCAGTGCTCGGACTAGCGGGAGGCGGACCGGGGAGCTGTTTTTT,CSARTSGRRTGELFF
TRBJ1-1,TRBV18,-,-,TGTGCCAGCTCACCAAGATCAGGGTGGGAGACTGAAGCTTTCTTT,CASSPRSGWETEAFF
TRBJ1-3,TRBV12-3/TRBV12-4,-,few,TGTGCCAGCAGCATAGGTCGGGGAAACGCTGGAAACACCATATATTTT,CASSIGRGNAGNTIYF
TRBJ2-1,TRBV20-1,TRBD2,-,TGCAGTGCAGGACTAGTTCTCGAGCAGTTCTTC,CSAGLVLEQFF
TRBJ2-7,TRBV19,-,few,TGTGCCAGTAGTATTTCTCCAGGGAGTCCATACGAGCAGTACTTC,CASSISPGSPYEQYF
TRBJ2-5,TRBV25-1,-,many,TGTGCCAGCAGTGTGTTCGGTAGTGTTTGGGGACTTCAGACGGAGACCCAGTACTTC,CASSVFGSVWGLQTETQYF
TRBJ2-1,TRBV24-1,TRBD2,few,TGTGCCACCAGTGATCCGAGCGGGGCGTCCTACAATGAGCAGTTCTTC,CATSDPSGASYNEQFF
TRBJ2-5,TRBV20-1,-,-,TGCAGTGCTGGAACGGGAGTCGGGGAGACCCAGTACTTC,CSAGTGVGETQYF
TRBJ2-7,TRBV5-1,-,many,TGCGCCAGCAGCGAAGAGTCCCGACTCTACGAGCAGTACTTC,CASSEESRLYEQYF
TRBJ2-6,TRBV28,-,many,TGTGCCAGCAGTTTTGAGAGACTCTCTGGGGCCAACGTCCTGACTTTC,CASSFERLSGANVLTF
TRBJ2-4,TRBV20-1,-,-,TGCAGTGCTAGTTCAGGGACGGCCAAAAACATTCAGTACTTC,CSASSGTAKNIQYF
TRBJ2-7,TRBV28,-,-,TGTGCCAGCAGTATCATTGGGACACTCTCCTACGAGCAGTACTTC,CASSIIGTLSYEQYF
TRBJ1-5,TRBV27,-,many,TGTGCCAGCAGTTTTTCGGGGGTTATACTACATTTT,CASSFSGVILHF
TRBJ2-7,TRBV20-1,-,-,TGCAGTGCTTCCTTCAAACAGGGATCCGAGCAGTACTTC,CSASFKQGSEQYF
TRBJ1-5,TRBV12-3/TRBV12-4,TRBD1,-,TGTGCCAGCAGTTTAGCCCGACAGGGGGCTGGACAGCCCCAGCATTTT,CASSLARQGAGQPQHF
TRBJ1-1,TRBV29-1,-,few,TGCAGCGTTTCTCTAATCGGAAAGGACACTGAAGCTTTCTTT,CSVSLIGKDTEAFF
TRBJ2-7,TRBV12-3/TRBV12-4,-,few,TGTGCCAGCAGTTTCGCGGGGAGAGGCTACGAGCAGTACTTC,CASSFAGRGYEQYF
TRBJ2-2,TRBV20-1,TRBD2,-,TGCAGTGCCCCACGGGGGGCGAACACCGGGGAGCTGTTTTTT,CSAPRGANTGELFF
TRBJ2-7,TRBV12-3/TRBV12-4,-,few,TGTGCCAGCAGGTACCCATTTCGGGACAAGCAGTACTTC,CASRYPFRDKQYF
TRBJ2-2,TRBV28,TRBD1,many,TGTGCCAGCAGTTTAAGAACAGGGGGCGCCTCCGGGGAGCTGTTTTTT,CASSLRTGGASGELFF
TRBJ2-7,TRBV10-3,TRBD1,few,TGTGCCACGGCCGGGACAGGGGCCCCAAACGAGCAGTACTTC,CATAGTGAPNEQYF
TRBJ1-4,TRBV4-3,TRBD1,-,TGCGCCAGCAGCCAAGATCCGGCCCAGGGGGCAACTAATGAAAAACTGTTTTTT,CASSQDPAQGATNEKLFF
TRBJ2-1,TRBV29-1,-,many,TGCAGCACGCTCTTGTACGGTAGCTCCTACAATGAGCAGTTCTTC,CSTLLYGSSYNEQFF
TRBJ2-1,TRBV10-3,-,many,TGTGCCATCAGTGTAAAGACAACAAACAATGAGCAGTTCTTC,CAISVKTTNNEQFF
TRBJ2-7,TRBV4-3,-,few,TGCGCCAGCAGCCAAGTGGGTGGTGGAGGGATCAAGTACTTC,CASSQVGGGGIKYF
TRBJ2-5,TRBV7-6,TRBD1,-,TGTGCCAGCAGCTCACGGACAGGGAATTTGGAGACCCAGTACTTC,CASSSRTGNLETQYF
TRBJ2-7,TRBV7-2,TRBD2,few,TGTGCCAGCAGCTTAGCCCCTGGACTAGCGGGAGACGAGCAGTACTTC,CASSLAPGLAGDEQYF
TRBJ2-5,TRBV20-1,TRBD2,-,TGCAGTGCTTGTAAGGGGACTAGCGAGCTCCAAGAGACCCAGTACTTC,CSACKGTSELQETQYF
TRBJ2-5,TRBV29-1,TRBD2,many,TGCAGCGTTGAGAGGGGAGGGGAGACCCAGTACTTC,CSVERGGETQYF
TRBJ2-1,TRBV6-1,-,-,TGTGCCAGCAGCCCTTGGCGGGGCCCCAGCTCCTACAATGAGCAGTTCTTC,CASSPWRGPSSYNEQFF
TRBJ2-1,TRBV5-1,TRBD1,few,TGCGCCAGCAGCTTGAGTCCGGGACAGGGGGCGAAAAATGAGCAGTTCTTC,CASSLSPGQGAKNEQFF
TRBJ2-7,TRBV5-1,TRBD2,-,TGCGCCAGCAGCCTGGGACTAGCGGCGCACTACGAGCAGTACTTC,CASSLGLAAHYEQYF